The 22 T cell receptor beta chains below all came from one sample that was sequenced in a study. TCRdb re-called the RT-PCR reads with MiXCR, one entry per CDR3 protein. The table shows hundreds of thousands of distinct CDR3 sequences, with 14% occurring only once. Sequencing input: memory CD4+ T cells from blood. The receptor set was obtained from a female donor in good health, serving as a healthy control.

V gene TRBV27 combines with J gene TRBJ1-6; TRBD1 might be the D (5 bases). Germline values: CDR1 MNHEY, CDR2 SMNVEV (reference sequence). The CDR3 spans 16 residues. V lost 4 bases, J lost 7 bases, and 17 bases lay in between. CDR3 bases: TGTGCCAGCAGTTGGTCAGGGTCGGACGGAAATTCACCCCTCCACTTT. The encoded protein is CASSWSGSDGNSPLHF.

This clonotype was recorded a few times. The J gene is TRBJ2-2, the V gene TRBV5-6, with D tentatively TRBD2 (5 bases). This CDR3 has 16 amino acids. The germline V and J ends were trimmed by 3 bases and 0 bases, with 12 bases remaining between them. CDR1 is SGHDT and CDR2 is YYEEEE in the germline V gene. The CDR3 region is CASSWTARSNTGELFF. The DNA of the CDR3 is TGTGCCAGCAGCTGGACTGCTAGATCGAACACCGGGGAGCTGTTTTTT.

The chain has TRBV7-2 and TRBJ1-3; 10 positions match TRBD1. The CDR3 contains 21 residues. CDR1 and CDR2 (germline): SGHTA, FQGNSA. Unmatched junction bases numbered 18, after V lost 0 bases and J lost 4 bases. CDR3 sequence (DNA): TGTGCCAGCAGCTTAGCGCCCGGGACAGGGGCCTTTGACGCCGAAGGAAACACCATATATTTT. Translated, it gives CASSLAPGTGAFDAEGNTIYF.

This clonotype was seen a few times. This chain uses TRBV6-6 with TRBJ2-4, with unresolved D. V lost 5 bases to trimming and J lost 1 base, with 15 bases between them. This CDR3 is built from 16 residues. Germline V gene data show CDR1 as MNHNY and CDR2 as SVGAGI (reference sequence). The CDR3 spells CASSPRPEGAKNIQYF. The CDR3 nucleotides are TGTGCCAGCAGTCCCCGACCAGAAGGGGCCAAAAACATTCAGTACTTC.

This clonotype was seen a few times. J is TRBJ2-1 and V is TRBV7-2; D call uncertain. This CDR3 is built from 16 residues. Germline CDR1 reads SGHTA; CDR2 reads FQGNSA. Trimming took off 1 base at V and 0 bases at J, with 10 bases between the two ends. For the CDR3, the DNA is TGTGCCAGCAGCTTAGAGGCGCACTTCTCCTACAATGAGCAGTTCTTC. It yields the protein CASSLEAHFSYNEQFF. Filled out from reference TRBV7-2 and TRBJ2-1, the complete variable domain reads GAGVSQSPSNKVTEKGKDVELRCDPISGHTALYWYRQSLGQGLEFLIYFQGNSAPDKSGLPSDRFSAERTGGSVSTLTIQRTQQEDSAVYLCASSLEAHFSYNEQFFGPGTRLTVL.

J is TRBJ1-5 and V is TRBV5-1, with no clear D. V was cut by 1 base and J by 6 bases, with 11 bases left in between. The CDR3 covers 14 residues. CDR1 is SGHRS, CDR2 YFSETQ, per germline. CDR3 sequence (DNA): TGCGCCAGCAGCTTGAGTCTGGGCGGTCAGCCCCAGCATTTT. It codes for CASSLSLGGQPQHF.

This clonotype was seen repeatedly, ten times or more. The chain is built from TRBV28 and TRBJ1-6; D not resolved. CDR1 and CDR2 from the germline V gene are MDHEN and SYDVKM. The CDR3 covers 12 residues. The V end was cut by 4 bases, the J end by 5 bases, with 3 bases between. CDR3 protein: CASSSNNSPLHF. The CDR3 DNA reads TGTGCCAGCAGTTCAAATAATTCACCCCTCCACTTT.

For the CDR3, the DNA is TGTGCCAGCAACCGAGCGGGGGTGGACGGGGAGCTGTTTTTT. It specifies CASNRAGVDGELFF. The V gene is TRBV28, the J gene TRBJ2-2; 8 nucleotides match TRBD2. Germline V gives CDR1 MDHEN, CDR2 SYDVKM. This CDR3 comprises 14 residues. J lost 7 bases, V lost 7 bases, and 8 bases had no gene match.

Only a few counts were recorded for this clonotype. A much larger clone differs from this one at a single base, so this may be a read error. The chain combines TRBV6-5 with TRBJ1-4; no firm D call. V lost 2 bases and J 10 bases, leaving 14 bases between the germline ends. The CDR3 totals 14 residues. CDR1 and CDR2 (germline): MNHEY, SVGAGI. Here the CDR3 DNA reads TGTGCCAGCAGTTACGAGAGTGAGGCGGGAAAACTGTTTTTT. Translation gives CASSYESEAGKLFF.

This clonotype was found a few times. The chain uses TRBV27 and TRBJ1-1; maybe TRBD1 (5 bases). Trimming pared 2 bases from V and 7 bases from J, leaving 20 bases between. The CDR3 runs 16 residues. Germline V CDR1 and CDR2: MNHEY, SMNVEV (reference sequence). The CDR3 loop is CASSLLGTSAPLEAFF. CDR3 coding DNA: TGTGCCAGCAGTTTACTAGGGACGTCGGCTCCTCTTGAAGCTTTCTTT.

The chain couples TRBV5-1 to TRBJ1-4, with no clear D. Trimming pared 2 bases from V and 8 bases from J, leaving 13 bases between. Germline-derived CDR1 and CDR2 are SGHRS and YFSETQ. This CDR3 is built from 14 residues. This CDR3 reads CASSFGGNEEKLFF. The CDR3 DNA sequence: TGCGCCAGCAGCTTTGGCGGAAACGAAGAAAAACTGTTTTTT.

The sample holds many counts of this clonotype. The chain carries TRBV20-1 and TRBJ1-6; 7 bases are a match to TRBD1. The CDR3 loop spans 14 amino acids. Per germline, CDR1 DFQATT and CDR2 SNEGSKA (reference sequence). V lost 5 bases and J lost 10; bases outside the gene matches: 11. The CDR3 region has the DNA TGCAGTGCTTGGAGGGGACAGCCTAACTCACCCCTCCACTTT. This encodes CSAWRGQPNSPLHF.

This clonotype was detected ten times or more. This chain uses TRBV10-3 with TRBJ2-2; 9 bases agree with TRBD2. The CDR3 loop spans 16 amino acids. Trimming cost V 0 bases and J 3 bases; bases outside gene matches: 2. Germline V gene lookup returns CDR1 ENHRY and CDR2 SYGVKD. The CDR3 coding sequence is TGTGCCATCAGTGAGTCGACTAGCGGAGACACCGGGGAGCTGTTTTTT. It encodes CAISESTSGDTGELFF.

In regard to this clonotype: One end of the junction fails to match germline, which may point to a read error. The chain links TRBV12-3 or TRBV12-4 to TRBJ2-7; D perhaps matches TRBD2 (6 bases). This CDR3 is built from 15 residues. The CDR3 DNA reads TGTACCAGCAGTCGACCCGGGACTGGCTCCTACGAGCAGTACTTC. It translates to CTSSRPGTGSYEQYF.

The chain employs TRBV4-3 and TRBJ1-1; unclear D gene. CDR3 length: 16 amino acids. The V gene lost 4 bases and the J gene lost 3 bases, with 18 bases spanning the gap. Per the germline V gene, CDR1 is LGHNA and CDR2 is YSLEER. The CDR3 DNA reads TGCGCCAGCAGCCCGCGCCACCCCGGGTGGGACACTGAAGCTTTCTTT. It translates to CASSPRHPGWDTEAFF.

The chain couples TRBV3-1 to TRBJ2-5, with 7 bases lining up with TRBD1. CDR1 and CDR2 (germline): LGHDT, YNNKEL (reference sequence). The V gene end was trimmed by 8 bases and the J gene end by 2 bases; junction bases not matched to a gene: 5. This CDR3 has 13 residues. CDR3 in DNA: TGTGCCAGCGGGGACAGTAAACAAGAGACCCAGTACTTC. Residues: CASGDSKQETQYF.

This sequence joins TRBV15 and TRBJ2-1, with D maybe TRBD2 (6 bases). The length of the CDR3 is 13 residues. The V and J ends lost 9 bases and 7 bases respectively, with 16 bases between them. Germline V lookup: CDR1 LNHNV, CDR2 YYDKDF (reference sequence). This chain's CDR3 is CATGGEVGNEQFF. Here the CDR3 DNA reads TGTGCCACTGGTGGGGAGGTTGGGAATGAGCAGTTCTTC.

This clonotype was picked up many times. This chain uses TRBV5-1 with TRBJ1-6, with D tentatively TRBD1 (5 bases). This CDR3 is 13 amino acids long. Germline CDR1 SGHRS, CDR2 YFSETQ. Trimming cost V 0 bases and J 9 bases, with 7 bases left between them. The CDR3 nucleotides are TGCGCCAGCAGCTTGGAAGACAGTTCACCCCTCCACTTT. It specifies CASSLEDSSPLHF.

This clonotype was picked up a small number of times. The chain carries TRBV20-1 and TRBJ2-5; 11 nucleotides match TRBD2. J was trimmed by 5 bases and V by 5 bases; bases with no gene match: 10. Germline V lookup: CDR1 DFQATT, CDR2 SNEGSKA (reference sequence). CDR3 length: 15 amino acids. CDR3 bases: TGCAGTGCTCAGGGACTAGCGGTCTCTTTGGAGACCCAGTACTTC. Its protein product is CSAQGLAVSLETQYF.

CDR3 sequence: CASSLTGALPPGTDTQYF. In DNA, the CDR3 is TGTGCCAGCAGCTTAACGGGAGCCCTCCCGCCGGGGACAGATACGCAGTATTTT. The gene calls are TRBV7-8 and TRBJ2-3; TRBD2 is a possible D gene (6 bases). The CDR3 sequence is 18 residues long. V was shortened by 2 bases and J by 3 bases, with 21 bases between the two germline ends. Germline V gene sequence: CDR1 SGHVS, CDR2 FQNEAQ. Looking up the rest from reference TRBV7-8 and TRBJ2-3 gives the full variable domain: GAGVSQSPRYKVAKRGQDVALRCDPISGHVSLFWYQQALGQGPEFLTYFQNEAQLDKSGLPSDRFFAERPEGSVSTLKIQRTQQEDSAVYLCASSLTGALPPGTDTQYFGPGTRLTVL.

This clonotype has a handful of counts. This chain's CDR3 is CASSKDRVGNEQFF. In DNA form, the CDR3 reads TGTGCCAGCAGTAAGGACAGGGTGGGAAATGAGCAGTTCTTC. The chain couples TRBV11-2 to TRBJ2-1; 8 bases map to TRBD1. V trimming: 6 bases; J trimming: 7 bases; junction bases outside the gene matches: 8. CDR1 is SGHAT and CDR2 is FQNNGV in the germline V gene. CDR3 size: 14 residues. The variable domain in full, completed from reference TRBV11-2 and TRBJ2-1, reads EAGVAQSPRYKIIEKRQSVAFWCNPISGHATLYWYQQILGQGPKLLIQFQNNGVVDDSQLPKDRFSAERLKGVDSTLKIQPAKLEDSAVYLCASSKDRVGNEQFFGPGTRLTVL.

Details on this clonotype: Germline and junction disagree at one end, which may indicate a read error. The V call is TRBV5-1, the J call TRBJ1-3; D perhaps matches TRBD1 (5 bases). Germline values: CDR1 SGHRS, CDR2 YFSETQ. This CDR3 spans 14 amino acids. CDR3 nucleotides: TGCGTCAGCAGCATTGCAGGGCAAGGAAACACCATATATTTT. Its translation: CVSSIAGQGNTIYF.